Listed below are T cell receptor beta chains from one sample, sequenced in a study of T cell repertoires in cytomegalovirus infection. TCRdb passed the reads through MiXCR, listing each CDR3 protein once. The table lists about 260,000 distinct CDR3 sequences, around 9% of them singletons. Sample: PBMCs. These receptors were taken from a human donor in good health (CMV status not recorded). Some clones in this sample may be carry-over from other donors' samples. CDR3s include the opening cysteine and the closing phenylalanine or tryptophan. A D gene is named only where the DNA matches it firmly. Not every row has a clone size; where given, it reads once, few, many or a size class.

TRBV29-1	TRBJ2-3	few	.	CSGGPTGTQYF	TGCAGCGGCGGCCCTACCGGTACGCAGTATTTT
TRBV7-2	TRBJ2-1	many	.	CASSLEYSSNEQFF	TGTGCCAGCAGCTTAGAATATTCTTCTAATGAGCAGTTCTTC
TRBV20-1	TRBJ1-1	.	.	CSARSPNEAFF	TGCAGTGCTAGATCCCCCAATGAAGCTTTCTTT
TRBV29-1	TRBJ2-4	few	TRBD1	CSVDAQGPIQYF	TGCAGCGTTGACGCACAGGGGCCCATTCAGTACTTC
TRBV7-2	TRBJ2-1	many	.	CASGPGVGVHSYNEQFF	TGTGCCAGCGGCCCGGGAGTGGGGGTACACTCCTACAATGAGCAGTTCTTC
TRBV7-2	TRBJ1-1	many	.	CASHRRTNTEAFF	TGTGCCAGCCACCGCAGGACCAACACTGAAGCTTTCTTT
TRBV7-2	TRBJ2-5	many	.	CASSALQGRDGTQYF	TGTGCCAGCAGCGCTCTACAGGGAAGAGATGGGACCCAGTACTTC
TRBV7-2	TRBJ2-3	many	.	CASTTSGSTDTQYF	TGTGCCAGCACTACGAGCGGGAGCACAGATACGCAGTATTTT
TRBV10-3	TRBJ1-5	.	TRBD1	CATNPGTGVLSNQPQHF	TGTGCCACCAACCCCGGGACAGGGGTTTTAAGCAATCAGCCCCAGCATTTT
TRBV6-1	TRBJ2-7	many	.	CASSESRWEQYF	TGTGCCAGCAGCGAATCGCGATGGGAGCAGTACTTC
TRBV7-8	TRBJ2-1	many	TRBD2	CASSLGLAGAHEQFF	TGTGCCAGCAGCTTAGGGCTAGCGGGAGCCCATGAGCAGTTCTTC
TRBV7-9	TRBJ1-3	few	TRBD1	CASSFGQGGTSGNTIYF	TGTGCCAGCAGCTTTGGTCAGGGGGGAACCTCTGGAAACACCATATATTTT
TRBV12-3/TRBV12-4	TRBJ2-5	many	TRBD1	CASTRGDRGPETQYF	TGTGCCAGCACCAGGGGGGACAGGGGGCCGGAGACCCAGTACTTC
TRBV7-2	TRBJ2-1	many	TRBD1	CASSRTGDNEQFF	TGTGCCAGCAGCCGCACAGGGGACAATGAGCAGTTCTTC
TRBV11-3	TRBJ2-3	.	.	CASSHRQDRTDTQYF	TGTGCCAGCAGCCATCGACAGGACCGCACAGATACGCAGTATTTT
TRBV7-2	TRBJ2-3	.	TRBD2	CASSLQAGADTQYF	TGTGCCAGCAGCTTACAAGCGGGGGCAGATACGCAGTATTTT
TRBV7-6	TRBJ2-1	.	.	CASSAPPGEQFF	TGTGCCAGCAGCGCCCCCCCGGGGGAGCAGTTCTTC
TRBV11-2	TRBJ2-1	.	TRBD2	CASSPRLAPRDEQFF	TGTGCCAGCAGCCCCAGACTAGCCCCGAGAGATGAGCAGTTCTTC
TRBV7-2	TRBJ1-6	many	.	CASSLKQLYNSPLHF	TGTGCCAGCAGCTTAAAACAGTTATATAATTCACCCCTCCACTTT
TRBV10-3	TRBJ1-6	.	.	CAISESSSYNSPLHF	TGTGCCATCAGTGAGTCTTCGTCCTATAATTCACCCCTCCACTTT
TRBV5-1	TRBJ2-1	many	TRBD2	CASSPPLAGANEQFF	TGCGCCAGCAGCCCGCCACTAGCGGGGGCTAATGAGCAGTTCTTC
TRBV7-2	TRBJ2-7	many	.	CASSNTGPPNEQYF	TGTGCCAGCAGCAACACCGGGCCACCGAACGAGCAGTACTTC
TRBV12-3/TRBV12-4	TRBJ1-1	many	.	CASSLGRAEAFF	TGTGCCAGCAGTTTAGGGCGGGCCGAAGCTTTCTTT
TRBV6-1	TRBJ2-1	.	TRBD2	CASSWTSGRGNEQFF	TGTGCCAGCAGCTGGACTAGCGGGAGGGGCAATGAGCAGTTCTTC
TRBV13	TRBJ1-6	.	TRBD1	CASNFMDREHSPLHF	TGTGCCAGCAATTTTATGGACAGGGAGCATTCACCCCTCCACTTT
TRBV18	TRBJ1-3	.	.	CASSPAASSGNTIYF	TGTGCCAGCTCACCTGCCGCGAGCTCTGGAAACACCATATATTTT
TRBV20-1	TRBJ2-4	.	.	CSAREGGPAKNIQYF	TGCAGTGCTAGAGAAGGGGGGCCGGCCAAAAACATTCAGTACTTC
TRBV7-2	TRBJ1-5	many	TRBD1	CASSLRPGTGDQPQHF	TGTGCCAGCAGCTTACGGCCCGGGACAGGGGATCAGCCCCAGCATTTT
TRBV7-2	TRBJ2-1	many	.	CASSLVAEEQFF	TGTGCCAGCAGCTTAGTAGCGGAGGAGCAGTTCTTC
TRBV7-3	TRBJ2-1	many	TRBD2	CASSFSGEENEQFF	TGTGCCAGCAGCTTTAGCGGGGAAGAGAATGAGCAGTTCTTC
TRBV6-1	TRBJ2-1	.	.	CASEGARVSYNEQFF	TGTGCCAGTGAAGGAGCTCGGGTCTCCTACAATGAGCAGTTCTTC
TRBV20-1	TRBJ2-5	few	.	CSIVAGEVWETQYF	TGCAGTATAGTGGCTGGGGAAGTGTGGGAGACCCAGTACTTC
TRBV28	TRBJ1-5	few	.	CASIPAGPPGQPQHF	TGTGCCAGCATTCCAGCAGGGCCGCCAGGCCAGCCCCAGCATTTT
TRBV7-2	TRBJ2-5	many	TRBD2	CASSLEGLAGKKTQYF	TGTGCCAGCAGCTTAGAGGGACTAGCGGGGAAAAAGACCCAGTACTTC
TRBV6-1	TRBJ1-5	many	.	CASRGRGMGNQPQHF	TGTGCCAGCAGGGGAAGGGGAATGGGCAATCAGCCCCAGCATTTT
TRBV7-8	TRBJ2-1	many	.	CASSRLGGSYNEQFF	TGTGCCAGCAGCCGACTAGGGGGTTCCTACAATGAGCAGTTCTTC
TRBV12-3/TRBV12-4	TRBJ2-1	many	.	CASSLGGTRYNEQFF	TGTGCCAGCAGTTTAGGAGGGACAAGGTACAATGAGCAGTTCTTC
TRBV7-3	TRBJ1-2	.	.	CASSLKGNDYGYTF	TGTGCCAGCAGCTTAAAGGGAAACGACTATGGCTACACCTTC
TRBV28	TRBJ2-3	few	.	CASSQYTTFTDTQYF	TGTGCCAGCAGTCAATATACAACTTTCACAGATACGCAGTATTTT
TRBV6-6	TRBJ2-5	few	.	CATARGAGETQYF	TGTGCCACAGCACGGGGGGCGGGTGAGACCCAGTACTTC
TRBV7-9	TRBJ2-5	many	.	CASSLEGSQETQYF	TGTGCCAGCAGCTTAGAGGGCAGCCAAGAGACCCAGTACTTC
TRBV27	TRBJ2-6	.	.	CASTGGGTGANVLTF	TGTGCCAGCACGGGTGGGGGTACGGGGGCCAACGTCCTGACTTTC